The clone carrying this T cell receptor (beta chain) was counted many times. Its matching antigen is unknown. A distinct unique molecular identifier was carried by each TCR cDNA molecule. Via MiXCR, TCRdb re-called the 5' RACE reads, giving one row per CDR3 protein. The profile shows tens of thousands of distinct CDR3 sequences, about an eighth of them singletons. Per germline, CDR1 SGHTA and CDR2 FQGNSA. V lost 4 bases, J lost 0 bases, and 8 bases lay in between. The CDR3 has 14 amino acids. Time point: sample taken at primary tumor resection. The donor population consisted of approximately 68 patients with untreated, early-stage non-small cell lung cancer. Unsorted whole RNA samples from tumor, nontumor lung or frozen PBMC were sequenced. The data were obtained in a study of spatial heterogeneity in lung cancer. The study, taken as a whole, reports: The study found ubiquitous expanded tumor TCRs in blood more at resection than follow-up.

The clonotype comes from a male donor with early-stage non-small cell lung cancer. This chain connects TRBV7-2 to TRBJ2-3; D gene uncertain. Sequenced material: PBMCs, taken at surgery. CDR3 sequence: CASSSRHSTDTQYF. As DNA, the CDR3 is TGTGCCAGCAGCTCCCGACACAGCACAGATACGCAGTATTTT.